This TCR beta chain appears in the sequencing data of a study of molecular identifiers for immune sequencing clone quantification (dated by TCRdb to 2017 to 2018). In the study overall: In a replicate experiment, RNA from roughly 20,000 or 100,000 naive CD8 T cells was split into five aliquots, four of which were sequenced. The study was a methods study using CD8 T cells to benchmark molecular-identifier clustering-based TCR repertoire sequencing (MIDCIRS) and TCR RNA copy counting.

The CDR3 runs 16 amino acids, cysteine and phenylalanine included. The retained sequence is limited to the CDR3, 48 bases, with the frame set at the first base. V lost 5 bases and J lost 2 bases, and the count of bases not matched to a germline gene is 5. Per the germline V gene (reference sequence), LNHDA is the CDR1 and SQIVND is the CDR2. The research as a whole found: About 3 recovered TCR RNA copies per cell were obtained by modeling, versus 9 to 10 by digital PCR, implying a capture efficiency of about 30%. Without barcode sub-clustering, chimeric consensus sequences inflated TCR diversity; chimeras reached as high as 47%. Spiked-in Jurkat TCR RNA equivalent to a single cell was reported to be detectable even among one million naive CD8 T cells. In CMV-specific effector cells, over 97% of molecules were held by clones above 20 RNA copies, whereas under 1% of molecules were held by such clones in naive cells. Identical TCR molecules sharing a barcode could cause highly expanded clone sizes to be underestimated. The naive libraries included spiked-in Jurkat TCR RNA (fewer than eleven copies' worth), and this RNA is not part of the donor repertoire.

To note about this clonotype: Its binding antigen is unknown. Base qualities are missing; no much larger clone stands one base away.

Libraries of naive CD8 T cells were built from anywhere between about 19,000 and 1,100,000 sorted cells, with 10%, 30% or 50% of the purified RNA used. Naive CD8 T cells, defined as CD8+CD4-CCR7+CD45RA+, were FACS-sorted into RLT Plus buffer on a BD FACSAria II. Around 10 TCR copies' worth of Jurkat RNA were spiked into about 20,000-1,000,000 naive CD8 T cell samples to test detection sensitivity. Enrichment of CD8 T cells was performed with RosetteSep CD8+ T Cell Enrichment Cocktail and Ficoll-Paque, after which ACK red cell lysis was carried out. Library generation was performed with PCR. Sequencing instrument: NextSeq 500. Bulk TCR libraries were prepared as previously described, using TCR primers listed in Table S5. Purification of total RNA was performed with the Qiagen AllPrep DNA/RNA kit. Reads from multiple sequencing runs of the same library were pooled before analysis. As for the authors' bioinformatics: Reads were retained only if an exact TCR constant sequence was present, and the retained reads were trimmed to 150 nt and grouped according to their 12-nt molecular barcodes. Within each barcode group, reads were sub-clustered at a 15% Levenshtein threshold, and quality-weighted consensus sequences were built per RNA molecule. Non-functional sequences were excluded, and lower-count sequences lying one edit away from another sequence were also excluded. On the basis of fitting two negative binomial distributions, barcode sub-clusters with fewer than 20% of the maximum read count were discarded. TCRdb handled the public reads itself, with Q25 trimming in fastp and clone calling in MiXCR, and kept productive beta chains. Entries that share a CDR3 protein sequence are merged under the most common genes and DNA. The V and J calls and clone size are TCRdb's, not the authors'. Within this sample are some 590,000 distinct CDR3 sequences, with 25% of them counted one time only. Of the sample, 0.78% falls within the top ten clones.

The rearrangement combines TRBV19 with TRBJ2-3; TRBD2 matches 12 bases in the middle. This clonotype originated in a human donor in good health. Some libraries in this study had Jurkat cell RNA spiked in. Sequencing was performed on naive CD8+ T cells from blood, with Jurkat cell RNA spiked in. The sample's cell subset or site label, in plain terms: FACS-sorted CD8+CD4-CCR7+CD45RA+ naive T cells. The CDR3 here reads CASSFGLAGITDTQYF. The DNA sequence reads TGTGCCAGTAGTTTCGGACTAGCGGGAATCACAGATACGCAGTATTTT.